This TCR beta chain was retrieved from a study of cytomegalovirus exposure and HLA in healthy donors. Study findings and constraints: Certain indistinguishable V segments, among them TRBV6-2 and TRBV6-3, were excluded. A later analysis reportedly identified an Asian-associated ancestry cluster as carrying fewer N-insertions than the approximately 670-donor mean. About 150 TCR beta chains were listed as cytomegalovirus-associated.

As for the donors, each was a healthy bone marrow donor. Note on this clone: Its antigen is currently unknown.

Germline V gene sequence: CDR1 SGHVS, CDR2 FNYEAQ. The CDR3 totals 17 residues. Trimming at V came to 5 bases and at J to 0 bases, leaving 8 bases not matched to a gene. PCR used 60 Vbeta primers and 13 Jbeta primers. The assay was immunoSEQ multiplex PCR, and TCRdb's table has in-frame clones only and misses some. The data show over 150,000 clones, with approximately 80% seen just once and roughly 5.3% held by the top ten. This clonotype originated in a woman in her thirties or forties in good health and CMV-seropositive. The specimen sequenced was PBMCs. This sequence joins TRBV7-6 and TRBJ2-7, with TRBD2 matching over 12 bases. This CDR3 reads CASSTPGLAGSSYEQYF. CDR3 in DNA: TGTGCCAGCAGCACACCGGGACTAGCGGGTTCCTCCTACGAGCAGTACTTC. The full variable domain, rest sourced from reference TRBV7-6 and TRBJ2-7, is GAGVSQSPRYKVTKRGQDVALRCDPISGHVSLYWYRQALGQGPEFLTYFNYEAQQDKSGLPNDRFSAERPEGSISTLTIQRTEQRDSAMYRCASSTPGLAGSSYEQYFGPGTRLTVT.